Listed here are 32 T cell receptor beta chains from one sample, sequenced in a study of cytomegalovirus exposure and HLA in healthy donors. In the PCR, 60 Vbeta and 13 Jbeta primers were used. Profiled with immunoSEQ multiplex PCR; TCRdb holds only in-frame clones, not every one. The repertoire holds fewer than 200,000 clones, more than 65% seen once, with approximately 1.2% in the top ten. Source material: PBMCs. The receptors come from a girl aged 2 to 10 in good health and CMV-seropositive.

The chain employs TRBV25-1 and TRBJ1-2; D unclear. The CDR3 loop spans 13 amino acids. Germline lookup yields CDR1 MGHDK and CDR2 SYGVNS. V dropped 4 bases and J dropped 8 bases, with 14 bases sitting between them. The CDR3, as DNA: TGTGCCAGCAGTGTTGACATTAACGGCGGCTACACCTTC. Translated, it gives CASSVDINGGYTF.

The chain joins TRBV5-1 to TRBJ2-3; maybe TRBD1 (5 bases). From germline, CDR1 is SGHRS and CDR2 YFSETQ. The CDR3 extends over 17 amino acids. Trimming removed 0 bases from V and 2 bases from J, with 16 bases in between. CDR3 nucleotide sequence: TGCGCCAGCAGCTTGGGATTTGGGGAAGGGGACACAGATACGCAGTATTTT. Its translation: CASSLGFGEGDTDTQYF.

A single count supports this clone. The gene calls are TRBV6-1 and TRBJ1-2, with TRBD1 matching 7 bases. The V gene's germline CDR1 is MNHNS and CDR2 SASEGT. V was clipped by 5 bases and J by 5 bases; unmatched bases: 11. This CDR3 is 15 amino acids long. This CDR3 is CASSPLIDREYGYTF. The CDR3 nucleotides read TGTGCCAGCAGTCCCCTGATAGACAGGGAATATGGCTACACCTTC.

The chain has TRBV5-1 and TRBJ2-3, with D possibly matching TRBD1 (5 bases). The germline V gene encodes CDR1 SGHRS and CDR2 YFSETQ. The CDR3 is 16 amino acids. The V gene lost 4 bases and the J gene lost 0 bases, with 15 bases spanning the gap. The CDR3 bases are TGCGCCAGCAGCAGGACAAGCGCCTCTAGCACAGATACGCAGTATTTT. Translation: CASSRTSASSTDTQYF.

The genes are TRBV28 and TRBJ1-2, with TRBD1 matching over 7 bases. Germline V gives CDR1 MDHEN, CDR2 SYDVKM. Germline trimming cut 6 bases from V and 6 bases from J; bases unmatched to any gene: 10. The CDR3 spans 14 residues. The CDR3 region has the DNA TGTGCCAGCAGATGGGGATCAGGGGGTCATGGCTACACCTTC. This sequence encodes CASRWGSGGHGYTF.

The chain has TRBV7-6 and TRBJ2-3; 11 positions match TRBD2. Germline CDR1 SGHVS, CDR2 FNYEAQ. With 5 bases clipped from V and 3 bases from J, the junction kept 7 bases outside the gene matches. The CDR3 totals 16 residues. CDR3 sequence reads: CASSMTSGTLTDTQYF. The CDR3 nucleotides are TGTGCCAGCAGCATGACTAGCGGGACCCTTACAGATACGCAGTATTTT.

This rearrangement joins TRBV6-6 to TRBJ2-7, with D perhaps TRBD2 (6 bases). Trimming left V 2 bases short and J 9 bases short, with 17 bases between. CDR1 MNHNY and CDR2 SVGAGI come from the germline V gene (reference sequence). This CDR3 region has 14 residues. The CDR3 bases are TGTGCCAGCAGTTACCGGGACTCCTCTGGGGGGCAGTACTTC. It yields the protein CASSYRDSSGGQYF.

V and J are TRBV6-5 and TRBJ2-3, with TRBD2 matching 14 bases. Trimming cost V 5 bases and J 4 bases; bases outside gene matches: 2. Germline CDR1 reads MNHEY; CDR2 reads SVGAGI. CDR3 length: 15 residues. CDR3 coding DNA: TGTGCCAGCAGTAGGACTAGCGGGGGGTCAGATACGCAGTATTTT. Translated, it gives CASSRTSGGSDTQYF.

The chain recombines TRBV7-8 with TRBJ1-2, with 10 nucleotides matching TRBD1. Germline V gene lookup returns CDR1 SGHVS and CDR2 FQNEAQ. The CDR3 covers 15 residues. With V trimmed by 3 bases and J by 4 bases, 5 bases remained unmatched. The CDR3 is CASSFGTGVFYGYTF. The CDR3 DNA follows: TGTGCCAGCAGCTTTGGGACAGGGGTATTCTATGGCTACACCTTC. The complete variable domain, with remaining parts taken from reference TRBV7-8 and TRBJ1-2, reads GAGVSQSPRYKVAKRGQDVALRCDPISGHVSLFWYQQALGQGPEFLTYFQNEAQLDKSGLPSDRFFAERPEGSVSTLKIQRTQQEDSAVYLCASSFGTGVFYGYTFGSGTRLTVV.

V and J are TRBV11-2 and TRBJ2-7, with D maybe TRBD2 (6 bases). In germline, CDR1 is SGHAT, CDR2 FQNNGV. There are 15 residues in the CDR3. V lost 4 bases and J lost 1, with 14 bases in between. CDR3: CASSWGVAASYEQYF. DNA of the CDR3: TGTGCCAGCAGCTGGGGGGTAGCGGCGTCCTACGAGCAGTACTTC. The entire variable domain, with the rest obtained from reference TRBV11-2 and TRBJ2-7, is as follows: EAGVAQSPRYKIIEKRQSVAFWCNPISGHATLYWYQQILGQGPKLLIQFQNNGVVDDSQLPKDRFSAERLKGVDSTLKIQPAKLEDSAVYLCASSWGVAASYEQYFGPGTRLTVT.

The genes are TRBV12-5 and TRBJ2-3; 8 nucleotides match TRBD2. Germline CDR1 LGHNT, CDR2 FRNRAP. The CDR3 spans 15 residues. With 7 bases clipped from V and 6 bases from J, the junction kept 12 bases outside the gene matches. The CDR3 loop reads CASARGGSAGDTQYF. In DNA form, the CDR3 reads TGTGCTAGTGCCCGGGGGGGTTCCGCAGGTGATACGCAGTATTTT. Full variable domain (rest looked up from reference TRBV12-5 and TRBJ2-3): DARVTQTPRHKVTEMGQEVTMRCQPILGHNTVFWYRQTMMQGLELLAYFRNRAPLDDSGMPKDRFSAEMPDATLATLKIQPSEPRDSAVYFCASARGGSAGDTQYFGPGTRLTVL.

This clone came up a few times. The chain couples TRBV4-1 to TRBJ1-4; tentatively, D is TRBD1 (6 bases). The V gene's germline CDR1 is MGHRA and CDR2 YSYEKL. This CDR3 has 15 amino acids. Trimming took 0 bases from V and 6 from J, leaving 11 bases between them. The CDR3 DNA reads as TGCGCCAGCAGCCAAGATCAGGCAGGGGATGAAAAACTGTTTTTT. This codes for CASSQDQAGDEKLFF.

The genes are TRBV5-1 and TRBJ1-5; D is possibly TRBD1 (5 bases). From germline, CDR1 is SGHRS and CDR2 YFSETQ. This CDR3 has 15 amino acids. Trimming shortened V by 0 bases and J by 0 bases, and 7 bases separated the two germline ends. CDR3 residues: CASSLEGNSNQPQHF. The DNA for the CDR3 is TGCGCCAGCAGCTTGGAGGGGAATAGCAATCAGCCCCAGCATTTT.

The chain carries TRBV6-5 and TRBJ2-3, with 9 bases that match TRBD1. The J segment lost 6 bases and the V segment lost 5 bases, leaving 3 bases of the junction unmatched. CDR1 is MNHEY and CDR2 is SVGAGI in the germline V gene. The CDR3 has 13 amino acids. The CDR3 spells CASSQTGGDTQYF. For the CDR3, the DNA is TGTGCCAGCAGTCAAACAGGGGGCGATACGCAGTATTTT.

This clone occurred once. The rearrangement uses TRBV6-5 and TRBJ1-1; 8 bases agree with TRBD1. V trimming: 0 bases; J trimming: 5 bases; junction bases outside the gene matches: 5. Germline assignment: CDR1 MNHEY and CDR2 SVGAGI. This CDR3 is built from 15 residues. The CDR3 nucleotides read TGTGCCAGCAGTTACTCTCGGACAGGGCGAACTGAAGCTTTCTTT. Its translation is CASSYSRTGRTEAFF.

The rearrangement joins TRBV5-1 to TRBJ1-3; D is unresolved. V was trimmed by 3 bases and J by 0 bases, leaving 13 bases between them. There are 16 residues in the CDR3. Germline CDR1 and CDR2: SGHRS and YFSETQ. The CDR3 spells CASSSTSSSSGNTIYF. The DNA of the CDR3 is TGCGCCAGCAGCTCGACCTCTTCTAGCTCTGGAAACACCATATATTTT.

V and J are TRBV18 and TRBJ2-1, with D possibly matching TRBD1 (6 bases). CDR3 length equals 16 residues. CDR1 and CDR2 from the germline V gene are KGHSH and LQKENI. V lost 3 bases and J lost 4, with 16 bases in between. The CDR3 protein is CASSPAVGGRYNEQFF. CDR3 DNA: TGTGCCAGCTCACCGGCCGTAGGGGGAAGATACAATGAGCAGTTCTTC. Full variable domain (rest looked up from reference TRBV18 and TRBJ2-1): NAGVMQNPRHLVRRRGQEARLRCSPMKGHSHVYWYRQLPEEGLKFMVYLQKENIIDESGMPKERFSAEFPKEGPSILRIQQVVRGDSAAYFCASSPAVGGRYNEQFFGPGTRLTVL.

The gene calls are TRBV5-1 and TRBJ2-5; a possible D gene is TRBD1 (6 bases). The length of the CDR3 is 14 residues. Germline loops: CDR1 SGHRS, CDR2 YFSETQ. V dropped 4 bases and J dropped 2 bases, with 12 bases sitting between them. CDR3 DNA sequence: TGCGCCAGCAGCCGGCACAGGGAGCAAGAGACCCAGTACTTC. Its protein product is CASSRHREQETQYF.

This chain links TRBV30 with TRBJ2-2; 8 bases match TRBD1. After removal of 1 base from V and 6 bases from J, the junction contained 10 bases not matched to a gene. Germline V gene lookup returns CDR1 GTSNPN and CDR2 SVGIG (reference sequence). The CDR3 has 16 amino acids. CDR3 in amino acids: CAWSDGQGLVPGELFF. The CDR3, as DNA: TGTGCCTGGAGTGACGGACAGGGCTTGGTCCCCGGGGAGCTGTTTTTT.

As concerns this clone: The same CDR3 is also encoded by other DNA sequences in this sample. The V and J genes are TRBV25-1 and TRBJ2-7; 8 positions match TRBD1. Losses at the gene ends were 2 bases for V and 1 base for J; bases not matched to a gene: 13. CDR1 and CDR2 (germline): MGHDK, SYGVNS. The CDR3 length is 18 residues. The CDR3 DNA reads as TGTGCCAGCAGTGAAGCTTTTGTGGGACAGGTCCCTTCCTACGAGCAGTACTTC. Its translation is CASSEAFVGQVPSYEQYF.

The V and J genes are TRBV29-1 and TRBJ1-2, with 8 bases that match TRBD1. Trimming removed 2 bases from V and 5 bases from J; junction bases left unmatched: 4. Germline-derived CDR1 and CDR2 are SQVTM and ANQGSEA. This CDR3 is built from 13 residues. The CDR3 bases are TGCAGCGTTGAATTCAGGGGGCTTTATGGCTACACCTTC. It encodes CSVEFRGLYGYTF.

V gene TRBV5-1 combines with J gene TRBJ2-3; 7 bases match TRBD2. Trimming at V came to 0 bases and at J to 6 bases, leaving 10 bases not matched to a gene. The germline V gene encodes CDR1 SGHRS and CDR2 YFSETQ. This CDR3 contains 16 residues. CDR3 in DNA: TGCGCCAGCAGCTTGGGCGCCCGAGGGAGGGTGGATACGCAGTATTTT. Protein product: CASSLGARGRVDTQYF.

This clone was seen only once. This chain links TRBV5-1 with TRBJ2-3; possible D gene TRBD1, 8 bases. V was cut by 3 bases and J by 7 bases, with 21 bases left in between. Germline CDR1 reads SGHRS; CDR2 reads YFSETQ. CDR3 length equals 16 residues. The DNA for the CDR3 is TGCGCCAGCAGCTCGGGGGGCAGGGGGCGATCGAATACGCAGTATTTT. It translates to CASSSGGRGRSNTQYF.

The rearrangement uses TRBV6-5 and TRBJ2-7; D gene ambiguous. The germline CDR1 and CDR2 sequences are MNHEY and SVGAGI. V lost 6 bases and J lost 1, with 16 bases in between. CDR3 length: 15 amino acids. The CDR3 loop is CASSPPARQSYEQYF. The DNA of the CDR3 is TGTGCCAGCAGCCCCCCGGCGAGGCAATCCTACGAGCAGTACTTC.

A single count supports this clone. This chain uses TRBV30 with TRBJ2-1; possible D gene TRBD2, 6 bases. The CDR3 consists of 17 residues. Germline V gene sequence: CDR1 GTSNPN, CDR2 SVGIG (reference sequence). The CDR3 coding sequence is TGTGGAGGGACCTACGGGGGAACGCTGAGCTCCTACAATGAGCAGTTCTTC. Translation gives CGGTYGGTLSSYNEQFF.

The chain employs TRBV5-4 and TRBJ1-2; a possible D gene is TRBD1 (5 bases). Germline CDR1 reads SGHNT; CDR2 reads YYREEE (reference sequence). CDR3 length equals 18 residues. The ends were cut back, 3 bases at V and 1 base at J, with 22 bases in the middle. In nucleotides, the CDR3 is TGTGCCAGCAGCTCGATTGACAGAGCAGGACATTTTAACTATGGCTACACCTTC. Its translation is CASSSIDRAGHFNYGYTF.

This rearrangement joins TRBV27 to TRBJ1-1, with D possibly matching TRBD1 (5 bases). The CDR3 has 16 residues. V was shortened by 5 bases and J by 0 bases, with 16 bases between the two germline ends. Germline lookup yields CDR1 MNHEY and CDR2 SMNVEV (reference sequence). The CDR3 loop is CASSPILRVLNTEAFF. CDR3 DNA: TGTGCCAGCAGTCCCATACTCAGGGTCTTGAACACTGAAGCTTTCTTT.

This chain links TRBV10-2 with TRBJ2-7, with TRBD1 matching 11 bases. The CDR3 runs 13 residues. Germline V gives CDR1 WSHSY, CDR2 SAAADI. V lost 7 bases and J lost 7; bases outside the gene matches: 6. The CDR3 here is CASNRDRGFEQYF. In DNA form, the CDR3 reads TGCGCCAGCAACCGGGACAGGGGGTTTGAGCAGTACTTC.

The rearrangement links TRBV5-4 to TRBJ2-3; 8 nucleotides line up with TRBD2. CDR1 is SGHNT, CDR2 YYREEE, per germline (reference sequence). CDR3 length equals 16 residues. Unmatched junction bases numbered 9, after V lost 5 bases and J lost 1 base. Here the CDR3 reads CASSTLREGGTDTQYF. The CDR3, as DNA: TGTGCCAGCAGTACCCTCCGGGAGGGCGGCACAGATACGCAGTATTTT.

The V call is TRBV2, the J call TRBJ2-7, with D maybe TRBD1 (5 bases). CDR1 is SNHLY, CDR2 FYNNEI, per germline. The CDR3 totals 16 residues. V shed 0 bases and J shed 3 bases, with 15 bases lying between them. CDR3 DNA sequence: TGTGCCAGCAGTGAAGCGGGATGGACACAGTTCTACGAGCAGTACTTC. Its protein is CASSEAGWTQFYEQYF.

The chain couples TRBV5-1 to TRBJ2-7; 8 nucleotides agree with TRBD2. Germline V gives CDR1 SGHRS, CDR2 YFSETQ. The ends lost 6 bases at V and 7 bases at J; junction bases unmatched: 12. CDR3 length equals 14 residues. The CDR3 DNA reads TGCGCCAGCAAACCACCCGGGGGGGGCATTGAGCAGTACTTC. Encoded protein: CASKPPGGGIEQYF.

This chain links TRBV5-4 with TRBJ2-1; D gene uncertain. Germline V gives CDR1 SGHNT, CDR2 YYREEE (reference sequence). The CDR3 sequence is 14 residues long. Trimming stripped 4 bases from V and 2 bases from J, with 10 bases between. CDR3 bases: TGTGCCAGCAGCCTGGCCCTACCCTACAATGAGCAGTTCTTC. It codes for CASSLALPYNEQFF.